The rows below give T cell receptor beta chains drawn from one sample of a study of identifying expanded T cells in peripheral blood. Measured with immunoSEQ multiplex PCR; TCRdb has only the in-frame clones, and not every one. This sample has some 95,000 clones, with 88% found just once. Sequenced material: blood. These receptors were obtained from a person aged 18-70 years in good health. The CDR3 runs from the conserved cysteine through the conserved F or W. D genes are given only for firm matches. Clone size is given for some rows only: seen once, a few or many times, or a class if the clone is expanded.

>NA|NA|TRBV4-1|TRBJ2-2
CASNSLGAVTGELFF
TGCGCCAGCAACTCGCTGGGGGCCGTCACCGGGGAGCTGTTTTTT
>NA|NA|TRBV5-1|TRBJ2-3
CASSLGYTLDTQYF
TGCGCCAGCAGCTTGGGGTATACACTCGATACGCAGTATTTT
>NA|NA|TRBV4-1|TRBJ2-7
CASSQPQGQEDPYEQYF
TGCGCCAGCAGCCAACCTCAGGGGCAGGAGGATCCCTACGAGCAGTACTTC
>TRBD1|NA|TRBV4-2|TRBJ1-6
CASSQELRGLNSPLHF
TGTGCCAGCAGCCAAGAATTAAGGGGGCTGAATTCACCCCTCCACTTT
>TRBD1|NA|TRBV5-4|TRBJ1-4
CASSRGTGEKLFF
TGTGCCAGCAGCCGAGGGACAGGTGAAAAACTGTTTTTT
>NA|NA|TRBV7-2|TRBJ2-7
CASSFPQTYEQYF
TGTGCCAGCAGCTTCCCGCAGACCTACGAGCAGTACTTC
>TRBD1|few|TRBV2|TRBJ2-7
CASRLDRGSYEQYF
TGTGCCAGCAGGTTAGACAGGGGATCCTACGAGCAGTACTTC
>NA|NA|TRBV11-2|TRBJ1-1
CASSLGGTNTEAFF
TGTGCCAGCAGCCTGGGGGGGACGAACACTGAAGCTTTCTTT
>TRBD2|NA|TRBV13|TRBJ2-1
CASSPRLAGGYNEQFF
TGTGCCAGCAGCCCGAGACTAGCGGGAGGGTACAATGAGCAGTTCTTC
>TRBD1|NA|TRBV6-1|TRBJ1-5
CASSEGPGQVGPYSNQPQHF
TGTGCCAGCAGTGAAGGGCCCGGACAGGTGGGCCCCTATAGCAATCAGCCCCAGCATTTT
>TRBD2|NA|TRBV5-1|TRBJ2-1
CASSPPGLAGINEQFF
TGCGCCAGCAGCCCCCCGGGACTAGCGGGAATCAATGAGCAGTTCTTC
>NA|few|TRBV5-1|TRBJ1-2
CASSFGQNSYGYTF
TGCGCCAGCAGCTTCGGACAGAACAGCTATGGCTACACCTTC
>TRBD2|NA|TRBV11-3|TRBJ2-5
CASSLVRERETQYF
TGTGCCAGCAGCTTAGTGCGGGAGCGAGAGACCCAGTACTTC
>NA|NA|TRBV2|TRBJ1-5
CASRAPLGQPQHF
TGTGCCAGCAGGGCCCCTCTCGGCCAGCCCCAGCATTTT
>NA|NA|TRBV6-5|TRBJ1-2
CASTGAGSPLGYTF
TGTGCCAGCACCGGCGCCGGGTCCCCGTTGGGCTACACCTTC
>NA|NA|TRBV7-9|TRBJ2-2
CASSLIGQIGAGELFF
TGTGCCAGCAGCTTAATCGGACAGATAGGGGCCGGGGAGCTGTTTTTT
>NA|once|TRBV27|TRBJ1-2
CASSLRGGYGYTF
TGTGCCAGCAGTTTGCGGGGAGGCTATGGCTACACCTTC
>NA|NA|TRBV5-1|TRBJ2-2
CASSSQGSGELFF
TGCGCCAGCAGCTCCCAGGGGTCCGGGGAGCTGTTTTTT
>NA|NA|TRBV7-6|TRBJ1-1
CASSFSGRNTEAFF
TGTGCCAGCAGCTTTTCCGGGAGGAACACTGAAGCTTTCTTT